A single sample is the source of the 5 T cell receptor beta chains below, sequenced in a study of chemoradiotherapy in HPV16-positive cancers. Produced via immunoSEQ multiplex PCR; TCRdb's table is partial and in-frame only. The table records some 7,700 clones, 55% to 75% of them present only once. Sample acquisition took place from a patient who underwent chemoradiotherapy. The receptors here all came from a human donor with HPV-associated anogenital cancer.

The V gene is TRBV30, the J gene TRBJ1-1, with D possibly TRBD1 on 6 matching bases. The CDR3 length is 13 residues. Germline V gives CDR1 GTSNPN, CDR2 SVGIG (reference sequence). V lost 0 bases, J lost 6 bases, and 11 bases lay in between. The CDR3 DNA is TGTGCCTGGAGTGTACAGGGTCGGTCTGAAGCTTTCTTT. It translates to CAWSVQGRSEAFF. Looking up the rest from reference TRBV30 and TRBJ1-1 gives the full variable domain: SQTIHQWPATLVQPVGSPLSLECTVEGTSNPNLYWYRQAAGRGLQLLFYSVGIGQISSEVPQNLSASRPQDRQFILSSKKLLLSDSGFYLCAWSVQGRSEAFFGQGTRLTVV.

The V gene is TRBV4-1, the J gene TRBJ2-5, with 8 bases that match TRBD2. Trimming at V came to 4 bases and at J to 0 bases, leaving 16 bases not matched to a gene. CDR1 and CDR2 from the germline V gene are MGHRA and YSYEKL. The CDR3 loop spans 19 amino acids. The CDR3 is CASSRHPGRTSSNQETQYF. DNA of the CDR3: TGCGCCAGCAGCCGCCACCCCGGTAGGACTAGCAGTAACCAAGAGACCCAGTACTTC.

This chain links TRBV7-2 with TRBJ1-5, with a tentative D call TRBD1 (5 bases). Germline CDR1 and CDR2: SGHTA and FQGNSA. The V end was cut by 5 bases, the J end by 0 bases, with 11 bases between. The CDR3 is 15 residues long. The CDR3 loop is CASSIQVNSNQPQHF. The CDR3 DNA reads TGTGCCAGCAGCATACAGGTTAATAGCAATCAGCCCCAGCATTTT.

The V gene is TRBV18, the J gene TRBJ2-7; TRBD1 matches 8 bases. Germline V CDR1 and CDR2: KGHSH, LQKENI. V lost 5 bases and J lost 1; bases outside the gene matches: 10. This CDR3 is 16 amino acids long. CDR3 protein: CASSRSGTGRSYEQYF. The CDR3 DNA reads TGTGCCAGCTCAAGATCAGGGACAGGAAGATCCTACGAGCAGTACTTC.

V gene TRBV15 combines with J gene TRBJ1-1; 9 bases map to TRBD1. Germline CDR1 is LNHNV and CDR2 is YYDKDF (reference sequence). The CDR3 contains 17 residues. J was trimmed by 0 bases and V by 0 bases; bases with no gene match: 5. CDR3 in DNA: TGTGCCACCAGCAGAGATTCGGGGACAGGGTTGAACACTGAAGCTTTCTTT. Translation gives CATSRDSGTGLNTEAFF.